These 22 T cell receptor beta chains were sequenced from one sample in a study of T-cell reconstitution after alpha-beta-depleted transplantation in children (dated by TCRdb to 2016 to 2018). Library method: PCR. For sequencing, an Illumina HiSeq 2500 was employed. TCR library preparation used molecular barcoding, with unique molecular identifiers applied to normalize quantification of the TCRbeta repertoire. TCRdb reran the public reads through fastp at Q25 and MiXCR, keeping productive beta chains. A single entry per CDR3 protein holds the most common genes and DNA from its merged rows. The sample table shows more than 500,000 distinct CDR3 sequences, and approximately 10% are seen once. Clones ranked in the top ten supply approximately 14% of the sample. Per the publication, the treatment or condition label means: allogeneic hematopoietic cell transplantation with graft depleted of TCRalphabeta T cells and CD19 B cells.

The material was PBMCs, mostly from graft donor cells, obtained 180 days after TCRalphabeta/CD19-depleted stem cell transplant. The source of these receptors is a female patient aged 2 to 10 who had a stem cell transplant for aplastic anemia, so the T cells may come from the graft donor.

V and J are TRBV18 and TRBJ2-7, with 14 positions matching TRBD2. V shed 6 bases, J shed 6 bases, and the junction held 10 bases outside the gene matches. CDR3 length equals 16 residues. CDR1 and CDR2 (germline): KGHSH, LQKENI. The CDR3: CASSQGPGLAGVEQYF. The CDR3 nucleotides read TGTGCCAGCTCGCAGGGACCGGGACTAGCGGGAGTCGAGCAGTACTTC.

The chain carries TRBV28 and TRBJ2-1, with 13 bases fitting TRBD2. The CDR3 consists of 14 residues. V trimming: 8 bases; J trimming: 10 bases; junction bases outside the gene matches: 8. The V gene's germline CDR1 is MDHEN and CDR2 SYDVKM. This chain's CDR3 is CASGRLAGGGEQFF. DNA of the CDR3: TGTGCCAGCGGCCGACTAGCGGGAGGAGGGGAGCAGTTCTTC. Together with reference TRBV28 and TRBJ2-1, the CDR3 gives the full variable domain: DVKVTQSSRYLVKRTGEKVFLECVQDMDHENMFWYRQDPGLGLRLIYFSYDVKMKEKGDIPEGYSVSREKKERFSLILESASTNQTSMYLCASGRLAGGGEQFFGPGTRLTVL.

This clonotype was seen a few times. The chain links TRBV10-3 to TRBJ1-1; D ambiguous. The CDR3 extends over 14 amino acids. Germline V gene lookup returns CDR1 ENHRY and CDR2 SYGVKD. The V and J ends lost 0 bases and 0 bases respectively, with 5 bases between them. CDR3 sequence reads: CAISESGMNTEAFF. CDR3 in DNA: TGTGCCATCAGTGAGTCCGGGATGAACACTGAAGCTTTCTTT.

This clonotype was seen only a few times. This chain uses TRBV4-1 with TRBJ2-2, with D perhaps TRBD2 (5 bases). Germline assignment: CDR1 MGHRA and CDR2 YSYEKL. This CDR3 contains 14 residues. The V end was cut by 6 bases, the J end by 5 bases, with 13 bases between. In DNA form, the CDR3 reads TGCGCCAGCAGAGGAGGTGCGACGACCGGGGAGCTGTTTTTT. Translating gives CASRGGATTGELFF.

The chain has TRBV6-7 and TRBJ2-5; D gene ambiguous. TRBV6-7 is recorded as an ORF, its role being uncertain. The CDR3 runs to 14 residues. V lost 5 bases and J lost 5, with 15 bases in between. CDR3 in DNA: TGTGCCAGCAGTCCGCTTCGGATGACGGAGACCCAGTACTTC. It yields the protein CASSPLRMTETQYF.

This clonotype occurred many times. The rearrangement links TRBV5-1 to TRBJ2-3; TRBD2 is a possible D gene (6 bases). V dropped 4 bases and J dropped 4 bases, with 10 bases sitting between them. The V gene's germline CDR1 is SGHRS and CDR2 YFSETQ. CDR3 length: 13 residues. CDR3 bases: TGCGCCAGCAGCGGGGGACTTCCAGATACGCAGTATTTT. Protein product: CASSGGLPDTQYF.

The chain recombines TRBV6-2 or TRBV6-3 with TRBJ2-3, with TRBD2 matching over 8 bases. From germline, CDR1 is MNHEY and CDR2 SVGEGT. This CDR3 contains 16 residues. The junction had 9 bases not matched to a gene; V was cut back by 5 bases and J by 2 bases. CDR3 DNA: TGTGCCAGCAGTACCACGCGGGGGGACCTCACAGATACGCAGTATTTT. The encoded protein is CASSTTRGDLTDTQYF.

This clonotype was observed a handful of times. The rearrangement uses TRBV25-1 and TRBJ1-1, with a possible D match to TRBD1 (5 bases). From germline, CDR1 is MGHDK and CDR2 SYGVNS. V shed 3 bases and J shed 8 bases, with 19 bases lying between them. CDR3 length: 15 residues. The CDR3 spells CASSEEGTALSEAFF. The CDR3 nucleotides read TGTGCCAGCAGTGAGGAAGGGACCGCTTTAAGCGAAGCTTTCTTT.

This sequence joins TRBV28 and TRBJ2-5; a weak D match, TRBD1 (6 bases). V lost 1 base to trimming and J lost 2 bases, with 14 bases between them. The V gene's germline CDR1 is MDHEN and CDR2 SYDVKM. The CDR3 contains 16 residues. CDR3 DNA sequence: TGTGCCAGCAGTTTATTTGGAGCAGGGGCACAAGAGACCCAGTACTTC. Residues: CASSLFGAGAQETQYF.

This clonotype has at least ten counts. The genes are TRBV18 and TRBJ2-7; D is possibly TRBD2 (5 bases). Trimming pared 1 base from V and 2 bases from J, leaving 9 bases between. The CDR3 runs to 14 residues. The germline CDR1 and CDR2 sequences are KGHSH and LQKENI. The CDR3 region has the DNA TGTGCCAGCTCACCACGAGCTAGCACCTACGAGCAGTACTTC. Amino acids: CASSPRASTYEQYF. The complete variable domain, with remaining parts taken from reference TRBV18 and TRBJ2-7, reads NAGVMQNPRHLVRRRGQEARLRCSPMKGHSHVYWYRQLPEEGLKFMVYLQKENIIDESGMPKERFSAEFPKEGPSILRIQQVVRGDSAAYFCASSPRASTYEQYFGPGTRLTVT.

The chain is built from TRBV5-1 and TRBJ1-1; possibly TRBD1 for D (5 bases). Germline V gene data show CDR1 as SGHRS and CDR2 as YFSETQ. The CDR3 consists of 15 residues. V was cut by 5 bases and J by 0 bases, with 14 bases left in between. The CDR3: CASSWGRKMNTEAFF. CDR3 sequence (DNA): TGCGCCAGCAGTTGGGGGAGGAAGATGAACACTGAAGCTTTCTTT.

The chain carries TRBV20-1 and TRBJ1-1; D uncertain. Germline V gene sequence: CDR1 DFQATT, CDR2 SNEGSKA (reference sequence). This CDR3 contains 18 residues. With 0 bases removed from V and 0 bases from J, the gap between germline ends came to 20 bases. DNA for the CDR3: TGCAGTGCTAGAGATCTAGAAATCCACCGGGATTTGAACACTGAAGCTTTCTTT. It encodes CSARDLEIHRDLNTEAFF.

This clonotype was seen more than once but under ten times. This chain links TRBV7-2 with TRBJ2-3, with 8 bases matching TRBD2. With V trimmed by 4 bases and J by 11 bases, 8 bases remained unmatched. The germline V gene encodes CDR1 SGHTA and CDR2 FQGNSA. The CDR3 sequence is 13 residues long. The CDR3 protein is CASSSPGLARQYF. The DNA for the CDR3 is TGTGCCAGCAGCTCGCCCGGACTAGCTCGGCAGTATTTT.

DNA of the CDR3: TGCAGTGCTCCCCGACTAGCGGAATACAATGAGCAGTTCTTC. This encodes CSAPRLAEYNEQFF. The J gene is TRBJ2-1, the V gene TRBV20-1, with 9 bases fitting TRBD2. Germline lookup yields CDR1 DFQATT and CDR2 SNEGSKA (reference sequence). The CDR3 contains 14 residues. V shed 5 bases, J shed 4 bases, and the junction held 6 bases outside the gene matches.

This clonotype came up a few times. The chain links TRBV4-3 to TRBJ2-7; 8 bases map to TRBD2. J gave up 3 bases and V 1 base, and 5 bases lay outside the gene matches. This CDR3 region has 15 residues. Germline V gives CDR1 LGHNA, CDR2 YSLEER. This CDR3 reads CASSQGASGFYEQYF. The CDR3 DNA reads TGCGCCAGCAGCCAAGGGGCTAGCGGGTTCTACGAGCAGTACTTC.

The chain joins TRBV11-2 to TRBJ2-4; 14 bases map to TRBD2. The CDR3 is 18 amino acids. Germline V gives CDR1 SGHAT, CDR2 FQNNGV. The ends lost 3 bases at V and 4 bases at J; junction bases unmatched: 8. The CDR3 reads CASSLTIRLAGGKNIQYF. The CDR3 coding sequence is TGTGCCAGCAGCTTGACCATTCGACTAGCGGGAGGGAAAAACATTCAGTACTTC.

CDR3 amino acids: CASSSLAAGGRETQYF. As DNA, the CDR3 is TGTGCCAGCAGCTCCCTAGCAGCGGGAGGGAGAGAGACCCAGTACTTC. The J gene is TRBJ2-5, the V gene TRBV7-2, with 10 positions matching TRBD2. CDR1 is SGHTA and CDR2 is FQGNSA in the germline V gene. This CDR3 has 16 amino acids. Unmatched junction bases numbered 9, after V lost 4 bases and J lost 4 bases.

This clonotype occurred a few times. The genes are TRBV3-1 and TRBJ1-1; 7 bases agree with TRBD1. With 0 bases clipped from V and 10 bases from J, the junction kept 8 bases outside the gene matches. The germline V gene has CDR1 LGHDT and CDR2 YNNKEL (reference sequence). The CDR3 has 14 amino acids. This CDR3 is CASSQEGGQASAFF. CDR3 in DNA: TGTGCCAGCAGCCAAGAAGGTGGACAGGCCTCAGCTTTCTTT.

This clonotype was observed a handful of times. DNA of the CDR3: TGTGCCAGCAGTCCCACCTTTACTAATGAAAAACTGTTTTTT. Its protein is CASSPTFTNEKLFF. V usage is TRBV12-3 or TRBV12-4 and J usage is TRBJ1-4; D call uncertain. CDR3 length: 14 amino acids. With 5 bases removed from V and 2 bases from J, the gap between germline ends came to 9 bases.

V is TRBV9 and J is TRBJ1-6; D call uncertain. This CDR3 spans 15 amino acids. Trimming pared 0 bases from V and 7 bases from J, leaving 11 bases between. Germline CDR1 reads SGDLS; CDR2 reads YYNGEE. The CDR3 region is CASSVGSILNSPLHF. DNA for the CDR3: TGTGCCAGCAGCGTAGGGAGTATATTGAATTCACCCCTCCACTTT.

The rearrangement uses TRBV20-1 and TRBJ2-2, with D perhaps matching TRBD2 (5 bases). The CDR3 consists of 14 residues. V lost 3 bases, J lost 1 base, and 9 bases lay in between. Germline CDR1 is DFQATT and CDR2 is SNEGSKA (reference sequence). The DNA of the CDR3 is TGCAGTGCTAGTCAACGGGGGAACACCGGGGAGCTGTTTTTT. Translating gives CSASQRGNTGELFF.

The rearrangement uses TRBV10-3 and TRBJ2-6, with a tentative D call TRBD2 (6 bases). The CDR3 is made up of 15 amino acids. With 2 bases removed from V and 10 bases from J, the gap between germline ends came to 15 bases. Germline loops: CDR1 ENHRY, CDR2 SYGVKD. CDR3 nucleotides: TGTGCCATCAGTGAGGAAGGAGGGTTTGAAAACGTCCTGACTTTC. Amino acid sequence: CAISEEGGFENVLTF.